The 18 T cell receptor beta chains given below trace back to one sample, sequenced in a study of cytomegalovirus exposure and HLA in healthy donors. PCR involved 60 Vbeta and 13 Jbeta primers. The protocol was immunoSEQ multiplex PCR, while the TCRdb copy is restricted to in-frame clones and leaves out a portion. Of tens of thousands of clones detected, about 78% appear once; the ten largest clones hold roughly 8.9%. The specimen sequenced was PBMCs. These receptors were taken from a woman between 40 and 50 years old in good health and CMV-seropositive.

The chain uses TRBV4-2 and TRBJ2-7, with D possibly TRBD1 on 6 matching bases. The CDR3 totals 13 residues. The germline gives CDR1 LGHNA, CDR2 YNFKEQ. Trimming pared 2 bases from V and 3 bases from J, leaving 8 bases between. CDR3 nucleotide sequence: TGTGCCAGCAGCCAATCAGGGGACTACGAGCAGTACTTC. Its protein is CASSQSGDYEQYF.

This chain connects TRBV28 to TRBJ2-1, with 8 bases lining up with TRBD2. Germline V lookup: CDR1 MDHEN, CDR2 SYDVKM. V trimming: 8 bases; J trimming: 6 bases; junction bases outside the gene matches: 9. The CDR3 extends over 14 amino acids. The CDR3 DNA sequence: TGTGCCAGCTGGGTCACTAGCGGACGCAATGAGCAGTTCTTC. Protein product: CASWVTSGRNEQFF.

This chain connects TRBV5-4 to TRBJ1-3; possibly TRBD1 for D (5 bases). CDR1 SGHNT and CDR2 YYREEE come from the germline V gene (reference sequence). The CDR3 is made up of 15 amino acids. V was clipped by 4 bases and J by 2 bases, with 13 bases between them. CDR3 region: CASSRKTEAGNTIYF. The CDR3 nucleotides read TGTGCCAGCAGCCGAAAGACAGAGGCTGGAAACACCATATATTTT.

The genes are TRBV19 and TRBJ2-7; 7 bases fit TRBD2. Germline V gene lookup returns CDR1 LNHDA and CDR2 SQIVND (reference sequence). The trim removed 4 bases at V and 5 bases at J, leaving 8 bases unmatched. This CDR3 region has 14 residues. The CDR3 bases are TGTGCCAGTAGTACCCTAGCGGAACAGAACGAGCAGTACTTC. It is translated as CASSTLAEQNEQYF.

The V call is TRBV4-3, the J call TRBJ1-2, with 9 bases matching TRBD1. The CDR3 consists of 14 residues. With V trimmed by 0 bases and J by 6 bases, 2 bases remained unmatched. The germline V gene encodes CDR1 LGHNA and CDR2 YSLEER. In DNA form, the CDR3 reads TGCGCCAGCAGCCAAGATCGGACAGGGGATGGCTACACCTTC. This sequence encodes CASSQDRTGDGYTF.

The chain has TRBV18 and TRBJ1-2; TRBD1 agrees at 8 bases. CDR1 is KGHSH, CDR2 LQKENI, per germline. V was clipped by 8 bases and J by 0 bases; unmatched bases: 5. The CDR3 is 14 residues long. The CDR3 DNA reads TGTGCCAGCGCGGGACAGGCCGCTAACTATGGCTACACCTTC. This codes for CASAGQAANYGYTF.

The chain's CDR3 is CASSIDVRGDSPLHF. The CDR3 DNA reads as TGTGCCAGTAGTATAGATGTCAGGGGCGATTCACCCCTCCACTTT. The chain is built from TRBV19 and TRBJ1-6, with TRBD1 as a possible D gene (6 bases). The germline V gene encodes CDR1 LNHDA and CDR2 SQIVND (reference sequence). The CDR3 loop spans 15 amino acids. Trimming stripped 0 bases from V and 8 bases from J, with 11 bases between.

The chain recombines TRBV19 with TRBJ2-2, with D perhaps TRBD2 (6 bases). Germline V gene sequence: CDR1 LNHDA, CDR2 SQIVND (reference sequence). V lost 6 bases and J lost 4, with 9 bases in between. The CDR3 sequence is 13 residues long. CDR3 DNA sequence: TGTGCCAGTAGGGGGGGAGGCACCGGGGAGCTGTTTTTT. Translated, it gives CASRGGGTGELFF.

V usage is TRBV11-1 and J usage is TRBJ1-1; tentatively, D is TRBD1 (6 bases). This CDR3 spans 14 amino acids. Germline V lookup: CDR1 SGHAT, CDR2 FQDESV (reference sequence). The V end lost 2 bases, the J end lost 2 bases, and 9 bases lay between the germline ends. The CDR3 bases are TGTGCCAGCAGCTTAAACAGGGTAAACACTGAAGCTTTCTTT. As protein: CASSLNRVNTEAFF.

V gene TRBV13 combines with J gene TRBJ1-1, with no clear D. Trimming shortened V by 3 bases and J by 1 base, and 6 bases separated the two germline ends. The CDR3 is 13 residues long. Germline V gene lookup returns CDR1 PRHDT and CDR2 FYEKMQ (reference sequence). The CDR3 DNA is TGTGCCAGCAGCTTGAGGCCGAACACTGAAGCTTTCTTT. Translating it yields CASSLRPNTEAFF.

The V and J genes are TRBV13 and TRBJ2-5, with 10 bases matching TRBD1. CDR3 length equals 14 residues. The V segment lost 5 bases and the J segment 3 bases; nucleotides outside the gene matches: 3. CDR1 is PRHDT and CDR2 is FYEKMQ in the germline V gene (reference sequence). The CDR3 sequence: CASSIGTGEETQYF. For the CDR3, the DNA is TGTGCCAGCAGCATCGGGACAGGGGAAGAGACCCAGTACTTC. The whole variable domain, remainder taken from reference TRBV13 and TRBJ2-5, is AAGVIQSPRHLIKEKRETATLKCYPIPRHDTVYWYQQGPGQDPQFLISFYEKMQSDKGSIPDRFSAQQFSDYHSELNMSSLELGDSALYFCASSIGTGEETQYFGPGTRLLVL.

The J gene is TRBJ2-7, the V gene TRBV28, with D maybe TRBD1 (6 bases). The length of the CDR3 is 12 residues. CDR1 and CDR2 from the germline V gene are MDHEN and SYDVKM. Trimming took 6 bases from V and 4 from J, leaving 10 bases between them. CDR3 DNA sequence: TGTGCCAGCAGGGCACAGGGATACGAGCAGTACTTC. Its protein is CASRAQGYEQYF.

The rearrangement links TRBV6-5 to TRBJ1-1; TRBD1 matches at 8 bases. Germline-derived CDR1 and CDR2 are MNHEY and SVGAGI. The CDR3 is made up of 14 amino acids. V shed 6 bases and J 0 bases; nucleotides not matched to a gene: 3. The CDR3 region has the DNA TGTGCCAGCAGGGGGACAGGAATGAACACTGAAGCTTTCTTT. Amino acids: CASRGTGMNTEAFF.

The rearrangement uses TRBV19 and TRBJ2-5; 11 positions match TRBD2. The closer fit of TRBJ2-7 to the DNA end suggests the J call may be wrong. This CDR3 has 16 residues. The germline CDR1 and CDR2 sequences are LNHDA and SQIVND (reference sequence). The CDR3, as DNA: TGTGCCAGTAGTAGGAGTGGGACTAGCGGACGTTACGAGCAGTACTTC. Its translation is CASSRSGTSGRYEQYF.

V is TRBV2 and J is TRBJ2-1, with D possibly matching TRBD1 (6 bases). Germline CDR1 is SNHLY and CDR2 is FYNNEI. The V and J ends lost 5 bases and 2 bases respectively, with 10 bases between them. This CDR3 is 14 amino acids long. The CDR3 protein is CASSPRTAYNEQFF. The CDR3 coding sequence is TGTGCCAGCAGTCCTCGGACAGCCTACAATGAGCAGTTCTTC.

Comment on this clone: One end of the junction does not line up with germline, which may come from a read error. This chain's CDR3 is CASSLAGGVYGEQFF. The CDR3, as DNA: TGTGCCAGCAGCCTAGCGGGGGGGGTGTATGGTGAGCAGTTCTTC. V gene TRBV7-8 combines with J gene TRBJ2-1, with 12 bases aligning to TRBD2. The CDR3 has 15 residues. Germline V CDR1 and CDR2: SGHVS, FQNEAQ.

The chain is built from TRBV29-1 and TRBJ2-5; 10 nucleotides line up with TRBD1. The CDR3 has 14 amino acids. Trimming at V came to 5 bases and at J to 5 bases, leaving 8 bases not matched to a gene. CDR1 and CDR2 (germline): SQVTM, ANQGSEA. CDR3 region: CSVPGTGVSETQYF. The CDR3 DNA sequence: TGCAGCGTTCCCGGGACAGGGGTTTCGGAGACCCAGTACTTC.

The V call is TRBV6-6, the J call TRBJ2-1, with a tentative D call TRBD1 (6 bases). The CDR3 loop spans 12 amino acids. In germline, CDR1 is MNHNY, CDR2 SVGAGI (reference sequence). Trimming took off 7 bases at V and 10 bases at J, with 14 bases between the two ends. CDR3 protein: CASKDKDSEQFF. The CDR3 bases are TGTGCCAGCAAAGATAAGGACAGCGAGCAGTTCTTC.